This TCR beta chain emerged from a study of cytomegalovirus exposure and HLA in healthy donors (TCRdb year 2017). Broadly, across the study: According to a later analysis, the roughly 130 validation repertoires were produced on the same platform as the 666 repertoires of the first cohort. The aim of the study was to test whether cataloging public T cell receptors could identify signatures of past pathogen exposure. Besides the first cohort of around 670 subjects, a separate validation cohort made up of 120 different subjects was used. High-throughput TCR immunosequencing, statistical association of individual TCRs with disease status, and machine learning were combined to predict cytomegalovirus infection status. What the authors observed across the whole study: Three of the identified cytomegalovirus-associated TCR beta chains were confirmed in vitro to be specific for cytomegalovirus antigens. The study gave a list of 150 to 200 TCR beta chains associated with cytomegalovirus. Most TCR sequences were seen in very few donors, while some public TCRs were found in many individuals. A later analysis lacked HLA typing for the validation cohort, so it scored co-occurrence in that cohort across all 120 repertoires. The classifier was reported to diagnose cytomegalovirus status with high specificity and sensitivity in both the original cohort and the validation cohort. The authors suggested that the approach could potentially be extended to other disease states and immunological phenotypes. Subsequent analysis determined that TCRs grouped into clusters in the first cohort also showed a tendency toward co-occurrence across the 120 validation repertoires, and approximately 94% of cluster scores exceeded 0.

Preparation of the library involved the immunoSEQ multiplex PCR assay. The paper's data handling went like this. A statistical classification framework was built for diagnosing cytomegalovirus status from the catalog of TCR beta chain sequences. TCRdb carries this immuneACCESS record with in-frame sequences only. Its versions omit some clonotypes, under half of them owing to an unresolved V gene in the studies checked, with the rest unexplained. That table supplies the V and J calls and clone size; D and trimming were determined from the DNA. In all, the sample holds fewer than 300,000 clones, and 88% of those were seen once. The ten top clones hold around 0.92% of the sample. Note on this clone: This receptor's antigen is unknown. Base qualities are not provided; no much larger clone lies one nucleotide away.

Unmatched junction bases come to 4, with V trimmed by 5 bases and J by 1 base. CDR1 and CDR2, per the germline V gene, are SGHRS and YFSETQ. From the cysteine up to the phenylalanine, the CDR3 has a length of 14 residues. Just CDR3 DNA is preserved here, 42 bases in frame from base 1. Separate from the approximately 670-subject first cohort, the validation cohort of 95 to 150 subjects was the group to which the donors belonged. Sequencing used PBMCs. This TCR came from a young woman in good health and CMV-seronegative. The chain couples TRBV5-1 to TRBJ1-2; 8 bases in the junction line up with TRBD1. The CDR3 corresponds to CASRTGQGNYGYTF. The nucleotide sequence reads TGCGCCAGCAGGACAGGACAGGGTAACTATGGCTACACCTTC.